This T cell receptor beta chain was sequenced in a study of T cell changes during pregnancy in multiple sclerosis. Generated by immunoSEQ multiplex PCR, the TCRdb table keeps only in-frame clones and is missing some. Of about 50,000 clones in the sample, 92% are singletons; the top ten hold around 0.56%. V lost 5 bases, J lost 9 bases, and 16 bases lay in between. The CDR3 spans 14 residues. Per the germline V gene, CDR1 is SGHAT and CDR2 is FQNNGV. This clonotype was sampled from a female donor with multiple sclerosis, enrolled in a pregnancy study. V usage is TRBV11-2 and J usage is TRBJ2-2; maybe TRBD2 (5 bases). The material sequenced was CD4+ T cells from peripheral blood mononuclear cells, taken after pregnancy. Written as DNA, the CDR3 is TGTGCCAGCAGCCTACTAGGGCTCCCACGGGAGCTGTTTTTT. Protein product: CASSLLGLPRELFF.